This TCR beta chain was recovered during a study of T cell responses to AZD1222 COVID-19 vaccine. Regarding the study as a whole: The reported proportion of spike-specific TCRs targeting unmutated variant regions was nearly half. Without day 14 samples, only post-peak T cell repertoires were studied. Two doses of AZD1222 preceded a rise in Spike-specific TCR breadth and depth. Donors were mostly white British, more females; clonal diversity possibly underestimated.

Method: immunoSEQ multiplex PCR; TCRdb's copy keeps in-frame clones and lacks some. The repertoire holds approximately 92,000 clones, with 70% to 90% as singletons. Turning to this clone: Its specificity is not known.

Trimming removed 7 bases from V and 7 bases from J, with 10 bases in between. There are 10 residues in the CDR3. Looked up from germline, CDR1 is GTSNPN and CDR2 is SVGIG (reference sequence). This clonotype was sampled from an adult in good health. The specimen comprised peripheral blood, sampled on day 0 of AZD1222 vaccination. The rearrangement joins TRBV30 to TRBJ1-2; D is possibly TRBD1 (5 bases). The CDR3 here is CAFSDSGYTF. CDR3 DNA: TGTGCCTTCTCAGACAGTGGCTACACCTTC.